This TCR beta chain was identified in a study of blood T cell repertoires in COVID-19. For the study at large: Material from acute and convalescent COVID-19 was sourced from the United States, Italy and Spain. PBMCs, B-cell-depleted T cells, or T cells provided the cDNA or gDNA that made up the material.

With 7 bases clipped from V and 4 bases from J, the junction kept 10 bases outside the gene matches. Germline V lookup: CDR1 SGHRS, CDR2 YFSETQ. The CDR3 extends over 14 amino acids. Original analysis: Amplified reference gene primers provided the basis for estimating nucleated cell counts. Here immunoSEQ multiplex PCR was the method, and the copy in TCRdb shows in-frame clones only, minus some. The V and J calls and clone size come from that table; D and trimming were worked out from the DNA. The sample lists 200,000 to 250,000 clones, roughly 85% occurring once. The origin of this receptor is a woman aged 80 or over with acute or convalescent COVID-19. The chain carries TRBV5-1 and TRBJ2-5; 7 positions agree with TRBD2. Material for sequencing was peripheral blood. The CDR3 region is CASAGRGVLETQYF. In nucleotides, the CDR3 is TGCGCCAGCGCGGGACGGGGGGTATTAGAGACCCAGTACTTC.